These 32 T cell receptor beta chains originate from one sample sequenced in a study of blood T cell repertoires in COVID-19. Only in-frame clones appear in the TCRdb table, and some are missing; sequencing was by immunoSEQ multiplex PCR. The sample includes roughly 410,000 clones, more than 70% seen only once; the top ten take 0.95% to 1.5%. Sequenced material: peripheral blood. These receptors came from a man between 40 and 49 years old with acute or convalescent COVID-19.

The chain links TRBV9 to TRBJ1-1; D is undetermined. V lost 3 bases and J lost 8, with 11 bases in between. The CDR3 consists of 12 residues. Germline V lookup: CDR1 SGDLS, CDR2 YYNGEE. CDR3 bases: TGTGCCAGCAGCGGAGGGAGCGTGGAAGCTTTCTTT. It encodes CASSGGSVEAFF.

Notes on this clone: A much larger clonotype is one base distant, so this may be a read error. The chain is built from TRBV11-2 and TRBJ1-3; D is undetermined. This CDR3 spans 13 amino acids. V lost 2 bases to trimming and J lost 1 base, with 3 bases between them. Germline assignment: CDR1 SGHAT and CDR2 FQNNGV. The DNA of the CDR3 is TGTGCCAGCAGCTTACCTTCTGGAAACACCATATATTTT. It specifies CASSLPSGNTIYF.

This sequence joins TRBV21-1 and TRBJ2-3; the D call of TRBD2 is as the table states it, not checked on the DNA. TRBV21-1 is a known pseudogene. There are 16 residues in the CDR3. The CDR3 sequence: CASSKEVAGVTDTQYF. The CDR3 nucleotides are TGTGCCAGCAGCAAAGAGGTAGCGGGGGTAACAGATACGCAGTATTTT.

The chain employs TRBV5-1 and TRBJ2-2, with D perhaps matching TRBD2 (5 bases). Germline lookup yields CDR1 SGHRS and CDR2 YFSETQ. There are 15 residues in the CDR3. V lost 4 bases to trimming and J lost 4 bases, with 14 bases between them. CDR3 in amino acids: CASSKDSTLTGELFF. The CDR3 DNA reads TGCGCCAGCAGCAAGGACTCAACACTCACCGGGGAGCTGTTTTTT.

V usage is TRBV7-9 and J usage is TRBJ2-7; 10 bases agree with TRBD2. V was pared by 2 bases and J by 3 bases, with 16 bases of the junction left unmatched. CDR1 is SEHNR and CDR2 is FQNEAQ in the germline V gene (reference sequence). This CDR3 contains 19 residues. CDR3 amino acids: CASSLPNEPDKREGYEQYF. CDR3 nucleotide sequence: TGTGCCAGCAGCTTACCCAACGAACCGGATAAGCGGGAGGGCTACGAGCAGTACTTC.

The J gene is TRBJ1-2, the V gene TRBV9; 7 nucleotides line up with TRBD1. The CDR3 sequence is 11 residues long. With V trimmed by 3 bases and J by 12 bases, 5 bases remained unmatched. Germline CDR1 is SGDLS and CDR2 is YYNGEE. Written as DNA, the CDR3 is TGTGCCAGCAGCGGACTCGGGACAGACACCTTC. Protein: CASSGLGTDTF.

The CDR3 is CASSPGFYSYEQYF. The CDR3 nucleotides read TGTGCCAGCAGCCCGGGTTTCTACTCCTACGAGCAGTACTTC. J is TRBJ2-7 and V is TRBV14; D gene ambiguous. The CDR3 totals 14 residues. V shed 4 bases and J shed 0 bases, with 10 bases lying between them. Germline V gene lookup returns CDR1 SGHDN and CDR2 FVKESK.

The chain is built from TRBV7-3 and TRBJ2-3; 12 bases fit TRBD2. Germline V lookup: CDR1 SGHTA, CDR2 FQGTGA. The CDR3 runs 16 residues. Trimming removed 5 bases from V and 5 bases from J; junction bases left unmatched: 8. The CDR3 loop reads CASSPRTSGMGDTQYF. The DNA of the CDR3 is TGTGCCAGCAGCCCGAGGACTAGCGGGATGGGAGATACGCAGTATTTT. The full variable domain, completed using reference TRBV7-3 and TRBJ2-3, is GAGVSQTPSNKVTEKGKYVELRCDPISGHTALYWYRQSLGQGPEFLIYFQGTGAADDSGLPNDRFFAVRPEGSVSTLKIQRTERGDSAVYLCASSPRTSGMGDTQYFGPGTRLTVL.

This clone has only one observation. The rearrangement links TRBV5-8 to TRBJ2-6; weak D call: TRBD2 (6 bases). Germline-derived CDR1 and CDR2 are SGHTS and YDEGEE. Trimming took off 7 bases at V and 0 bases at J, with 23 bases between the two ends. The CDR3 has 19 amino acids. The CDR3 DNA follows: TGTGCCAGCGGGGGGACTGAACCATTTGTTGACTCTGGGGCCAACGTCCTGACTTTC. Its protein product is CASGGTEPFVDSGANVLTF.

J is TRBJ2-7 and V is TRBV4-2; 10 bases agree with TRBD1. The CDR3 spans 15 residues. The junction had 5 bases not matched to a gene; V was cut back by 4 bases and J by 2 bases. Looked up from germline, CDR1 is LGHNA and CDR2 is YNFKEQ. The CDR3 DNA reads TGTGCCAGCAGCCCCGCTGGACAGGGGGCCTACGAGCAGTACTTC. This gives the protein CASSPAGQGAYEQYF.

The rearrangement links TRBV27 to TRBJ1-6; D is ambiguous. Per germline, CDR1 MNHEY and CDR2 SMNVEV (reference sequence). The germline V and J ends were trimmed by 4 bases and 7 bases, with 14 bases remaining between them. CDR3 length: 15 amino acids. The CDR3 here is CASSSLWRSNSPLHF. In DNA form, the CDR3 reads TGTGCCAGCAGTTCCCTGTGGAGGTCAAATTCACCCCTCCACTTT.

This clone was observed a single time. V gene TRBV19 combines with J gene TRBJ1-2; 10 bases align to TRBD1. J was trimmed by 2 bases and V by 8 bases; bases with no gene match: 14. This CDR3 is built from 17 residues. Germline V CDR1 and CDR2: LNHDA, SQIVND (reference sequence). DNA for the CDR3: TGTGCCAGTTCTAGACCGGGACAGGGGCCCCTAAACTATGGCTACACCTTC. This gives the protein CASSRPGQGPLNYGYTF.

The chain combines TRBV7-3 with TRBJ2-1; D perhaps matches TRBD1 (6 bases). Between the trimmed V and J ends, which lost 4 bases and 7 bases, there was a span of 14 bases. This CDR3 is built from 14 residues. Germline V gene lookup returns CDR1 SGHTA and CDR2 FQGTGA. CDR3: CASSSTFRGNEQFF. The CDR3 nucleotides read TGTGCCAGCAGCTCAACCTTCAGGGGTAATGAGCAGTTCTTC. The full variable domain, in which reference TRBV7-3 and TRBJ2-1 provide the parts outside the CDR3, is GAGVSQTPSNKVTEKGKYVELRCDPISGHTALYWYRQSLGQGPEFLIYFQGTGAADDSGLPNDRFFAVRPEGSVSTLKIQRTERGDSAVYLCASSSTFRGNEQFFGPGTRLTVL.

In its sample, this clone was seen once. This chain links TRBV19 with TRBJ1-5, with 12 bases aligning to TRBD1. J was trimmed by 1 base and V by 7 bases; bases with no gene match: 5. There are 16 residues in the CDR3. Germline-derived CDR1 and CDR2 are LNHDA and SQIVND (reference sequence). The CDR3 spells CASKGTGGWSNQPQHF. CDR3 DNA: TGTGCCAGTAAGGGGACAGGGGGCTGGAGCAATCAGCCCCAGCATTTT.

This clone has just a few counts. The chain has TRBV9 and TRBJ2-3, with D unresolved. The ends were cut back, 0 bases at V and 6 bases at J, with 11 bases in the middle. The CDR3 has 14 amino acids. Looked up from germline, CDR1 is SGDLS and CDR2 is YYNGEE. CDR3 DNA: TGTGCCAGCAGCGTAGGTCTAGACGGTGATACGCAGTATTTT. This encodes CASSVGLDGDTQYF.

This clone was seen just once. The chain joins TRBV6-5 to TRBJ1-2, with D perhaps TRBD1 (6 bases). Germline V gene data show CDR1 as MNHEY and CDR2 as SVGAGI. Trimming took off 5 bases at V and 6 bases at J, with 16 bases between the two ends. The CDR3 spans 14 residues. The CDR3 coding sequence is TGTGCCAGCAGTAGAGACGGGACAAGAGATGGCTACACCTTC. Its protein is CASSRDGTRDGYTF.

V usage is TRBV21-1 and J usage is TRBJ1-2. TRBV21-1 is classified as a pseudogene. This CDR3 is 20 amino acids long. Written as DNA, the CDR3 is TGTGCCAGCAGCAAAGTTTTTCGGGGGGCGGTGACGCCATATAACTATGGCTACACCTTC. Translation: CASSKVFRGAVTPYNYGYTF.

The CDR3 nucleotides are TGTGCCAGCAGTGAATTTAGCGGGGGGAGCACAGATACGCAGTATTTT. Translation: CASSEFSGGSTDTQYF. The chain has TRBV6-1 and TRBJ2-3, with 10 bases identical to TRBD2. The CDR3 is made up of 16 amino acids. CDR1 and CDR2 from the germline V gene are MNHNS and SASEGT. V was pared by 2 bases and J by 0 bases, with 2 bases of the junction left unmatched.

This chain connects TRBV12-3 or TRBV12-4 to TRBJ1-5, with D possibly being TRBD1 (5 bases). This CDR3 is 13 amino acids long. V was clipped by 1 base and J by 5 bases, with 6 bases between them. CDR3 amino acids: CASSLGGDQPQHF. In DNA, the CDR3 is TGTGCCAGCAGTTTAGGGGGGGATCAGCCCCAGCATTTT.

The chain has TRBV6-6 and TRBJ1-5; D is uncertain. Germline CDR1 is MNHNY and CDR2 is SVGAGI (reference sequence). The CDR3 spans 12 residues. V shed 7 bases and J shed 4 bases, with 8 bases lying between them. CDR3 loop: CASNHRNQPQHF. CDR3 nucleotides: TGTGCCAGCAATCACAGAAATCAGCCCCAGCATTTT.

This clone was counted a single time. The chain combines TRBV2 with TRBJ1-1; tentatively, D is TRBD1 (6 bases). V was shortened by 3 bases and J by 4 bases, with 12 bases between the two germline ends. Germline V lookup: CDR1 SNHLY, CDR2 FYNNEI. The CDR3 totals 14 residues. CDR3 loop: CASSEWGTSTEAFF. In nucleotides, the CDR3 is TGTGCCAGCAGTGAGTGGGGGACAAGCACTGAAGCTTTCTTT.

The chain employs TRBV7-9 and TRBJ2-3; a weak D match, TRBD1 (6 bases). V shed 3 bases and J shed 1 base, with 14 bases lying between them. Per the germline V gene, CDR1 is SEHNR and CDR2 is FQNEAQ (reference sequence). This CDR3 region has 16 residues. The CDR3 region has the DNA TGTGCCAGCAGCTTCAACAGGGAAGGGCGCACAGATACGCAGTATTTT. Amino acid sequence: CASSFNREGRTDTQYF.

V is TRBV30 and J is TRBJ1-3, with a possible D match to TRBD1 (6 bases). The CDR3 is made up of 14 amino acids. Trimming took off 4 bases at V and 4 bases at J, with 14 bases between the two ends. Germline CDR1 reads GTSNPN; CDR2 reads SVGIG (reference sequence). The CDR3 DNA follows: TGTGCCTGGATGCTGGTACAGGGAGGAAACACCATATATTTT. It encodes CAWMLVQGGNTIYF.

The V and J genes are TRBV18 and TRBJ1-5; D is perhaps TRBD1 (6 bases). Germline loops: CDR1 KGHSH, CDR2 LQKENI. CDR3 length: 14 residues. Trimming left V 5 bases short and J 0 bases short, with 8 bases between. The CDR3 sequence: CASSGTNSNQPQHF. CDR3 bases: TGTGCCAGCTCAGGGACAAATAGCAATCAGCCCCAGCATTTT.

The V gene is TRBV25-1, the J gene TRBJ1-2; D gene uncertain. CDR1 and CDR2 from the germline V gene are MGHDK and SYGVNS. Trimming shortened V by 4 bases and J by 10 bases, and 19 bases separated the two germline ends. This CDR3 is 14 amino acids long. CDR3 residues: CASSAPGPLSDYTF. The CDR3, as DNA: TGTGCCAGCAGTGCCCCGGGTCCCCTTAGTGACTACACCTTC.

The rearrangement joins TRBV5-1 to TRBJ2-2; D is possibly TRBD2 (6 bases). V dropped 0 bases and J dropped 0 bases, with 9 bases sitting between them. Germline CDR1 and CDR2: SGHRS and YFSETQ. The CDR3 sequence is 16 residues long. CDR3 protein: CASSLAGGTNTGELFF. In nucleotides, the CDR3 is TGCGCCAGCAGCTTGGCCGGGGGAACGAACACCGGGGAGCTGTTTTTT.

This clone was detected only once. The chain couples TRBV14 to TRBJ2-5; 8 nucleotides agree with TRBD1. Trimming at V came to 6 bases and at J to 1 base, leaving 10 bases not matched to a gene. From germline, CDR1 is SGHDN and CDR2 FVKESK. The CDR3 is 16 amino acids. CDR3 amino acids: CASSVTGAGVQETQYF. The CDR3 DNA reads TGTGCCAGCAGTGTGACAGGGGCTGGGGTCCAAGAGACCCAGTACTTC.

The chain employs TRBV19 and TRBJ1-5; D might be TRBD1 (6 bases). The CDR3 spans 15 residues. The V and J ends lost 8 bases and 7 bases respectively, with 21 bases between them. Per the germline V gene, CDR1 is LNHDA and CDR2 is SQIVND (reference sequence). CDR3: CASERGGQRGQPQHF. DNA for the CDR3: TGTGCCAGTGAAAGAGGGGGGCAGCGGGGACAGCCCCAGCATTTT.

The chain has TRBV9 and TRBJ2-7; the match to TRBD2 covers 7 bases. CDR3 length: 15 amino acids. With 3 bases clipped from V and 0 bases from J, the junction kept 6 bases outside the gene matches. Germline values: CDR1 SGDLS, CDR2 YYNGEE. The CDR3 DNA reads TGTGCCAGCAGCGCCAGCGGGGACCCCTCCTACGAGCAGTACTTC. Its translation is CASSASGDPSYEQYF.

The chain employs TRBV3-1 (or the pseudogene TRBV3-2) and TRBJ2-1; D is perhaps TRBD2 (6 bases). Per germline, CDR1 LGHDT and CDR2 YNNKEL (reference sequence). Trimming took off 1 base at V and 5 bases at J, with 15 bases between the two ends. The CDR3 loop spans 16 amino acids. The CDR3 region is CASSQVAGFPNNEQFF. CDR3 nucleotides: TGTGCCAGCAGCCAAGTGGCGGGGTTCCCAAACAATGAGCAGTTCTTC.

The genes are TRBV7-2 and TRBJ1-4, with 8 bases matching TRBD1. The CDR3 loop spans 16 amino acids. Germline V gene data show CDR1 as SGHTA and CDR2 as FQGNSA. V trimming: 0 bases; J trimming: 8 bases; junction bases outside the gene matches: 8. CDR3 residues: CASSLAPTGVEEKLFF. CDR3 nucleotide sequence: TGTGCCAGCAGCTTAGCCCCGACAGGGGTGGAAGAAAAACTGTTTTTT.

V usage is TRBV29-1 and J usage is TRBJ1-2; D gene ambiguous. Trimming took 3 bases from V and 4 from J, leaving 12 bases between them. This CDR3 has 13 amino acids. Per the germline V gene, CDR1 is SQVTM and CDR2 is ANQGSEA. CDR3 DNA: TGCAGCGTTGACATCTCAGGTAGCTATGGCTACACCTTC. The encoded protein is CSVDISGSYGYTF.